This T cell receptor (beta chain) was sequenced during a study of PD-1 blockade in classical Hodgkin lymphoma. General observations from the study: In newly diagnosed patients, baseline TCR diversity was reportedly below that of healthy donors. Initiation of nivolumab under 1 year after ASCT led to exclusion of patients.

Trimming removed 1 base at V and 4 bases at J, with 10 bases between. CDR1 and CDR2 (germline): MNHEY, SVGAGI. The CDR3 has 15 amino acids. Brentuximab vedotin exposure varied among the patients, all of whom had relapsed after autologous stem cell transplantation. The study recorded best responses of complete response, partial response or progressive disease. Clones were sequenced by immunoSEQ multiplex PCR, and TCRdb holds only the in-frame ones, with some missing. The sample shows 95,000 to 100,000 clones, approximately 90% of them seen only once. For this clone: Its antigen is unidentified.

This sample comprised peripheral blood mononuclear cells (PBMCs), obtained before the second cycle of nivolumab. The rearrangement joins TRBV6-5 to TRBJ2-2, with D uncertain. The sequence came from a human donor with classical Hodgkin lymphoma. CDR3 bases: TGTGCCAGCAGTTACTATACCGTGGCCACCGGGGAGCTGTTTTTT. Amino acids: CASSYYTVATGELFF.